A selection of T cell receptor beta chains follows, all from one sample in a study of blood T cell repertoires in COVID-19. TCRdb's table, derived via immunoSEQ multiplex PCR, lists solely in-frame clones and lacks some. The table has 200,000 to 250,000 clones, over 60% seen once. The sample comprised peripheral blood. The source is a woman aged 70-85 years with acute or convalescent COVID-19. Each CDR3 is given with its conserved first and last residue. A D gene is named only where the DNA matches it firmly. Expanded clones get a size class; other rows say once, few or many, or leave the size out.

V: TRBV3-1/TRBV3-2
J: TRBJ1-6
size: .
D: .
CDR3: CASSQDPGSPLHF
DNA: TGTGCCAGCAGCCAAGATCCCGGGTCACCCCTCCACTTT

V: TRBV28
J: TRBJ1-3
size: .
D: .
CDR3: CASSEPGNTIYF
DNA: TGTGCCAGCAGTGAGCCTGGAAACACCATATATTTT

V: TRBV7-9
J: TRBJ2-7
size: .
D: TRBD2
CDR3: CASSSGGEGRYEQYF
DNA: TGTGCCAGCAGCTCTGGAGGGGAGGGCCGCTACGAGCAGTACTTC

V: TRBV27
J: TRBJ1-1
size: .
D: TRBD1
CDR3: CASFSQGDEAFF
DNA: TGTGCCAGCTTTTCACAGGGGGATGAAGCTTTCTTT

V: TRBV5-6
J: TRBJ2-5
size: .
D: .
CDR3: CASSLGGYQETQYF
DNA: TGTGCCAGCAGCTTGGGAGGTTACCAAGAGACCCAGTACTTC

V: TRBV10-3
J: TRBJ2-1
size: .
D: TRBD2
CDR3: CAISGTSGGSNEQFF
DNA: TGTGCCATCAGTGGGACTAGCGGGGGGTCCAATGAGCAGTTCTTC

V: TRBV3-1/TRBV3-2
J: TRBJ1-2
size: .
D: .
CDR3: CASSGGGDYGYTF
DNA: TGTGCCAGCAGCGGTGGGGGGGATTACGGCTACACCTTC

V: TRBV12-3/TRBV12-4
J: TRBJ1-5
size: .
D: .
CDR3: CASSPQFNQPQHF
DNA: TGTGCCAGCAGCCCACAGTTCAATCAGCCCCAGCATTTT

V: TRBV18
J: TRBJ1-6
size: .
D: .
CDR3: CASSNSYSSYNSPLHF
DNA: TGTGCCAGCTCAAACAGCTACAGCTCCTATAATTCACCCCTCCACTTT

V: TRBV2
J: TRBJ2-1
size: few
D: .
CDR3: CASSEAESRGQQFF
DNA: TGTGCCAGCAGTGAAGCAGAGTCTCGCGGGCAGCAGTTCTTC

V: TRBV5-6
J: TRBJ2-1
size: .
D: .
CDR3: CASSLGPAYNEQFF
DNA: TGTGCCAGCAGCTTGGGGCCTGCCTACAATGAGCAGTTCTTC

V: TRBV10-3
J: TRBJ1-2
size: once
D: TRBD1
CDR3: CAISESSEGAGGYTF
DNA: TGTGCCATCAGTGAGTCGTCGGAGGGGGCGGGTGGCTACACCTTC

V: TRBV7-8
J: TRBJ2-1
size: .
D: TRBD2
CDR3: CASSLSGRVDEQFF
DNA: TGTGCCAGCAGTCTGAGCGGGAGGGTCGATGAGCAGTTCTTC

V: TRBV27
J: TRBJ1-5
size: .
D: TRBD1
CDR3: CASSSTGTWNQPQHF
DNA: TGTGCCAGCAGTTCGACAGGGACCTGGAATCAGCCCCAGCATTTT

V: TRBV18
J: TRBJ2-1
size: .
D: TRBD2
CDR3: CASSPSLAGGEQFF
DNA: TGTGCCAGCTCACCTTCACTAGCGGGAGGTGAGCAGTTCTTC

V: TRBV6-6
J: TRBJ2-7
size: .
D: .
CDR3: CASSDTLNYEQYF
DNA: TGTGCCAGTTCAGATACACTAAACTACGAGCAGTACTTC

V: TRBV11-2
J: TRBJ2-7
size: .
D: .
CDR3: CASSLIGESYEQYF
DNA: TGTGCCAGCAGCTTAATCGGGGAATCCTACGAGCAGTACTTC

V: TRBV3-1/TRBV3-2
J: TRBJ1-2
size: many
D: TRBD1
CDR3: CASSARDSKNYGYTF
DNA: TGTGCCAGCAGCGCCCGGGACAGTAAAAACTATGGCTACACCTTC

V: TRBV28
J: TRBJ1-1
size: .
D: TRBD1
CDR3: CASSPEGQGAFF
DNA: TGTGCCAGCAGCCCCGAGGGACAGGGAGCTTTCTTT

V: TRBV18
J: TRBJ2-1
size: once
D: TRBD2
CDR3: CASSPPASGRAPSNNEQFF
DNA: TGTGCCAGCTCACCACCGGCTAGCGGGAGGGCTCCTTCCAACAATGAGCAGTTCTTC

V: TRBV5-1
J: TRBJ2-1
size: .
D: TRBD2
CDR3: CASSPSGSSYNEQFF
DNA: TGCGCCAGCAGCCCAAGCGGGAGCTCCTACAATGAGCAGTTCTTC

V: TRBV27
J: TRBJ2-3
size: .
D: .
CDR3: CASSLLGVAELSTDTQYF
DNA: TGTGCCAGCAGCCTATTGGGGGTAGCGGAACTAAGCACAGATACGCAGTATTTT

V: TRBV20-1
J: TRBJ2-1
size: .
D: TRBD2
CDR3: CSASRLAGVDEQFF
DNA: TGCAGTGCTAGTCGACTAGCGGGGGTGGATGAGCAGTTCTTC